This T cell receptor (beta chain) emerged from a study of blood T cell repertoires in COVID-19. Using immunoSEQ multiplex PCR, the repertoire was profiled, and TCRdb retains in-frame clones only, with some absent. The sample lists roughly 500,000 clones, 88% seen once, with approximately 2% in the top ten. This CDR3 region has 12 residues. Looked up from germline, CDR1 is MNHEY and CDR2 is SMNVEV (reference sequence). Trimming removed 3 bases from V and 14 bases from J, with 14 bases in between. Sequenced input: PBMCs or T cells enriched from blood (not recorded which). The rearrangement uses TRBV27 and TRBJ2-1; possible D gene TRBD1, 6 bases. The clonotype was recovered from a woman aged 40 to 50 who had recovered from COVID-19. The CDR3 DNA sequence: TGTGCCAGCAGTTTCCGGGCAGGGGAAAAGTTCTTC. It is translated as CASSFRAGEKFF.